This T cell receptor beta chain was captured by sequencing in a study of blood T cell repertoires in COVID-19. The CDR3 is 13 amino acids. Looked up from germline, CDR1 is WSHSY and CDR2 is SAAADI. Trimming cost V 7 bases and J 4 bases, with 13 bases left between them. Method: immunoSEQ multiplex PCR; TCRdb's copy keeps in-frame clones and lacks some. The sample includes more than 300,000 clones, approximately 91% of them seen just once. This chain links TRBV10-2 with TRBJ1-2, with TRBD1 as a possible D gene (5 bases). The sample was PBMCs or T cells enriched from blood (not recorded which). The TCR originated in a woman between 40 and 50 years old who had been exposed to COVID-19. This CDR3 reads CASMGGRVYGYTF. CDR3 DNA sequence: TGCGCCAGCATGGGGGGACGGGTCTATGGCTACACCTTC.